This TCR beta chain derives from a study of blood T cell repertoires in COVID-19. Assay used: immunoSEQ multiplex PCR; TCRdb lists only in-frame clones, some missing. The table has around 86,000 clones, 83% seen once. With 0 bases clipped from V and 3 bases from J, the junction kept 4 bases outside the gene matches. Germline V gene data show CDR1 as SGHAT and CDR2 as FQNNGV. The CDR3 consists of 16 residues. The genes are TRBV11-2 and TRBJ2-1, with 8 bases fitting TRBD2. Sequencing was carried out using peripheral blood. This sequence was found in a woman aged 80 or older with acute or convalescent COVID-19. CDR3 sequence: CASSLDGRAFYNEQFF. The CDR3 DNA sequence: TGTGCCAGCAGCTTAGACGGGAGGGCCTTCTACAATGAGCAGTTCTTC.